These 23 T cell receptor beta chains came from one sample sequenced in a study of blood T cell repertoires in COVID-19. The data were produced by immunoSEQ multiplex PCR, yet TCRdb's version contains in-frame clones alone and is incomplete. The data show a few hundred thousand clones, with approximately 90% seen just once and over 0.7% held by the top ten. The sample was PBMCs or T cells enriched from blood (not recorded which). The receptors were sampled from a woman in her thirties or forties who had been exposed to COVID-19.

CDR3 residues: CASSSDYGELRGERQETQYF. CDR3 nucleotides: TGTGCCAGCAGCTCCGATTACGGGGAGTTACGGGGGGAACGACAAGAGACCCAGTACTTC. This chain joins TRBV12-1 and TRBJ2-5; TRBD2 is the table's D call and was not checked against the DNA. TRBV12-1 is a known pseudogene. CDR3 length: 20 amino acids.

This chain uses TRBV29-1 with TRBJ1-1; D may be TRBD1 (6 bases). The germline CDR1 and CDR2 sequences are SQVTM and ANQGSEA. CDR3 size: 13 residues. V lost 5 bases to trimming and J lost 0 bases, with 10 bases between them. Here the CDR3 DNA reads TGCAGCGTTTACAGGGAAATGAACACTGAAGCTTTCTTT. This codes for CSVYREMNTEAFF. The variable domain in full, with the rest retrieved from reference TRBV29-1 and TRBJ1-1, is SAVISQKPSRDICQRGTSLTIQCQVDSQVTMMFWYRQQPGQSLTLIATANQGSEATYESGFVIDKFPISRPNLTFSTLTVSNMSPEDSSIYLCSVYREMNTEAFFGQGTRLTVV.

This clone was detected only a few times. The V and J genes are TRBV7-2 and TRBJ1-5; the match to TRBD1 covers 8 bases. This CDR3 has 14 residues. The J segment lost 4 bases and the V segment lost 4 bases, leaving 3 bases of the junction unmatched. Per the germline V gene, CDR1 is SGHTA and CDR2 is FQGNSA. CDR3 loop: CASSYRTGNQPQHF. CDR3 DNA: TGTGCCAGCAGCTACCGGACAGGGAATCAGCCCCAGCATTTT.

The V and J genes are TRBV19 and TRBJ1-4, with D possibly matching TRBD1 (6 bases). Germline CDR1 is LNHDA and CDR2 is SQIVND (reference sequence). V was shortened by 6 bases and J by 0 bases, with 17 bases between the two germline ends. The length of the CDR3 is 17 residues. CDR3 bases: TGTGCCAGTAGCCCAACCGAGGACAGCGCAACTAATGAAAAACTGTTTTTT. Translating gives CASSPTEDSATNEKLFF.

The chain's CDR3 is CASSLTSFHEQYF. The CDR3 DNA reads TGTGCCAGCAGCTTGACTAGTTTCCACGAGCAGTACTTC. The V and J genes are TRBV6-5 and TRBJ2-7; D is perhaps TRBD2 (6 bases). V lost 6 bases and J lost 5, with 14 bases in between. The CDR3 is made up of 13 amino acids. In germline, CDR1 is MNHEY, CDR2 SVGAGI.

This clone appeared many times. The CDR3, as DNA: TGTGCCAGCGAGGGAGATACGCAGTATTTT. Translating it yields CASEGDTQYF. V and J are TRBV19 and TRBJ2-3; tentatively, D is TRBD2 (5 bases). V lost 9 bases and J lost 5, with 6 bases in between. Germline CDR1 LNHDA, CDR2 SQIVND (reference sequence). CDR3 length: 10 residues.

This clone was detected a few times. It is unclear where the CDR3 begins or ends on the DNA, so no DNA is shown, and the CDR3 is as TCRdb lists it. This chain joins TRBV6-1 and TRBJ2-1; the table's D call, TRBD2, has no DNA check behind it. CDR1 and CDR2 from the germline V gene are MNHNS and SASEGT. The CDR3 length is 14 residues, termini included. This CDR3 is CASSEVGTGAWKFF.

The genes are TRBV28 and TRBJ2-3; D not certain. The CDR3 spans 13 residues. The germline V gene has CDR1 MDHEN and CDR2 SYDVKM. Trimming took off 3 bases at V and 4 bases at J, with 8 bases between the two ends. The CDR3 sequence: CASSLRYPDTQYF. The CDR3 nucleotides are TGTGCCAGCAGTTTGAGGTACCCAGATACGCAGTATTTT.

The chain links TRBV5-1 to TRBJ2-7; D is perhaps TRBD2 (5 bases). Trimming left V 3 bases short and J 2 bases short, with 15 bases between. The CDR3 totals 15 residues. Germline V lookup: CDR1 SGHRS, CDR2 YFSETQ. The CDR3: CASSSPPGKTYEQYF. The CDR3 coding sequence is TGCGCCAGCAGCTCTCCCCCCGGGAAAACCTACGAGCAGTACTTC.

This chain connects TRBV5-6 to TRBJ1-6; possibly TRBD1 for D (6 bases). CDR1 and CDR2 from the germline V gene are SGHDT and YYEEEE. V shed 0 bases and J shed 8 bases, with 18 bases lying between them. This CDR3 spans 17 amino acids. The CDR3 bases are TGTGCCAGCAGCTTGGTTGGGACACCACATTCCCATTCACCCCTCCACTTT. Amino acids: CASSLVGTPHSHSPLHF.

The chain carries TRBV7-6 and TRBJ1-1, with D possibly being TRBD1 (6 bases). This CDR3 spans 14 amino acids. Germline CDR1 SGHVS, CDR2 FNYEAQ. Between the trimmed V and J ends, which lost 5 bases and 5 bases, there was a span of 15 bases. The CDR3 here is CASSPTQGGTEAFF. In DNA form, the CDR3 reads TGTGCCAGCAGCCCGACTCAAGGGGGAACTGAAGCTTTCTTT.

The genes are TRBV5-1 and TRBJ2-6; 7 nucleotides match TRBD1. The CDR3 consists of 16 residues. V trimming: 4 bases; J trimming: 4 bases; junction bases outside the gene matches: 8. The germline CDR1 and CDR2 sequences are SGHRS and YFSETQ. CDR3 DNA: TGCGCCAGCAGCGAGACAGGGCCGCTCGGGGCCAACGTCCTGACTTTC. Translated, it gives CASSETGPLGANVLTF.

The V call is TRBV19, the J call TRBJ1-2; D might be TRBD1 (6 bases). The germline V and J ends were trimmed by 6 bases and 3 bases, with 11 bases remaining between them. The CDR3 length is 13 residues. Germline values: CDR1 LNHDA, CDR2 SQIVND (reference sequence). CDR3 nucleotides: TGTGCCAGTAGCCTCCCAGGGGACTATGGCTACACCTTC. Encoded protein: CASSLPGDYGYTF.

The chain recombines TRBV5-1 with TRBJ1-2; 10 bases align to TRBD1. Germline V lookup: CDR1 SGHRS, CDR2 YFSETQ. CDR3 length equals 14 residues. Unmatched junction bases numbered 4, after V lost 2 bases and J lost 6 bases. CDR3 residues: CASSFGQGGDGYTF. The CDR3 DNA reads TGCGCCAGCAGCTTTGGACAGGGGGGTGATGGCTACACCTTC.

About this clone itself: Distinct nucleotide sequences in the sample also encode this CDR3. The chain employs TRBV30 and TRBJ1-1; TRBD1 is a possible D gene (5 bases). V was pared by 0 bases and J by 0 bases, with 5 bases between. This CDR3 comprises 13 residues. Germline CDR1 GTSNPN, CDR2 SVGIG (reference sequence). The CDR3 DNA reads as TGTGCCTGGAGTGTACAGGTGAACACTGAAGCTTTCTTT. This sequence encodes CAWSVQVNTEAFF.

In this sample, this clone turned up once. Other DNA sequences in this sample translate to the same CDR3. The chain links TRBV27 to TRBJ1-4; D is possibly TRBD1 (6 bases). Trimming shortened V by 1 base and J by 8 bases, and 11 bases separated the two germline ends. Looked up from germline, CDR1 is MNHEY and CDR2 is SMNVEV (reference sequence). The CDR3 is 14 residues long. The CDR3 DNA sequence: TGTGCCAGCAGTTTATTCAGGGGTGGCGAAAAACTGTTTTTT. Its translation: CASSLFRGGEKLFF.

The chain employs TRBV2 and TRBJ2-6; 12 bases agree with TRBD2. J was trimmed by 0 bases and V by 4 bases; bases with no gene match: 7. Germline V lookup: CDR1 SNHLY, CDR2 FYNNEI. The CDR3 spans 19 residues. CDR3 sequence (DNA): TGTGCCAGCAGTGGGTCTAGCGGGAGGGAAAGCTCTGGGGCCAACGTCCTGACTTTC. It is translated as CASSGSSGRESSGANVLTF.

This clone was seen more than once but under ten times. The chain is built from TRBV2 and TRBJ2-7; TRBD2 aligns across 10 bases. From germline, CDR1 is SNHLY and CDR2 FYNNEI. V was pared by 6 bases and J by 7 bases, with 12 bases of the junction left unmatched. The CDR3 runs 15 residues. The CDR3, as DNA: TGTGCCAGCAGCCGGACTAGCGGATCCATCTGGGAGCAGTACTTC. It encodes CASSRTSGSIWEQYF.

V gene TRBV24-1 combines with J gene TRBJ1-5; no reliable D call. In germline, CDR1 is KGHDR, CDR2 SFDVKD. This CDR3 is 13 amino acids long. Trimming took off 3 bases at V and 9 bases at J, with 11 bases between the two ends. CDR3 residues: CATSDTWGGPQHF. The CDR3 nucleotides are TGTGCCACCAGTGATACCTGGGGAGGGCCCCAGCATTTT.

The chain has TRBV30 and TRBJ2-2; the match to TRBD2 covers 9 bases. The germline CDR1 and CDR2 sequences are GTSNPN and SVGIG (reference sequence). The ends lost 2 bases at V and 5 bases at J; junction bases unmatched: 12. CDR3 length: 17 amino acids. The CDR3 coding sequence is TGTGCCTGGAGTTTTGGGCTAGCGGGACCAACAACCGGGGAGCTGTTTTTT. This codes for CAWSFGLAGPTTGELFF.

This chain joins TRBV12-3 or TRBV12-4 and TRBJ1-5, with TRBD1 as a possible D gene (6 bases). V was cut by 7 bases and J by 10 bases, with 17 bases left in between. The CDR3 totals 13 residues. The chain's CDR3 is CASTQILQGPQHF. DNA of the CDR3: TGTGCCAGCACCCAGATACTACAGGGACCCCAGCATTTT.

The DNA for the CDR3 is TGTGCCAGCAGCACGGGACACTCCTACGAGCAGTACTTC. As protein: CASSTGHSYEQYF. The chain links TRBV5-4 to TRBJ2-7; the D gene is possibly TRBD1 (6 bases). Germline lookup yields CDR1 SGHNT and CDR2 YYREEE (reference sequence). This CDR3 contains 13 residues. Trimming removed 4 bases at V and 0 bases at J, with 8 bases between.

This rearrangement joins TRBV3-1 (or the pseudogene TRBV3-2) to TRBJ2-3; perhaps TRBD2 as D (6 bases). CDR1 LGHDT and CDR2 YNNKEL come from the germline V gene (reference sequence). Between the trimmed V and J ends, which lost 4 bases and 6 bases, there was a span of 14 bases. This CDR3 is built from 14 residues. The CDR3 region has the DNA TGTGCCAGCAGCCGTACCGGGACTTCCGATACGCAGTATTTT. It yields the protein CASSRTGTSDTQYF.